The rows below give T cell receptor beta chains drawn from one sample of a study of T cell responses to AZD1222 COVID-19 vaccine. TCRdb's table, derived via immunoSEQ multiplex PCR, lists solely in-frame clones and lacks some. This sample has 150,000 to 200,000 clones, with 94% found just once. This specimen was peripheral blood, taken on day 0 of AZD1222 vaccination. The receptor source for this set is an adult in good health. Both conserved end residues are part of each CDR3. D genes are given only for firm matches. Size values are once, few and many counts, or a class for expanded clones, and some rows have none.

TRBV11-3	TRBD2	.	TRBJ2-2	TGTGCCAGCAGCTTAGACCGCGGGGGGCCGAGCACCGGGGAGCTGTTTTTT	CASSLDRGGPSTGELFF
TRBV9	.	.	TRBJ1-3	TGTGCCAGCAGACGGGGAGGAGGAGGAAACACCATATATTTT	CASRRGGGGNTIYF
TRBV27	.	.	TRBJ2-7	TGTGCCAGCAGTTTAGTGGGAAGGTACGAGCAGTACTTC	CASSLVGRYEQYF
TRBV30	.	.	TRBJ1-2	TGTGCCTGGAGTGTACTCCGTGGCTACACCTTC	CAWSVLRGYTF
TRBV19	TRBD2	.	TRBJ2-2	TGTGCCAGTAGTCAAACGACTAGCGGGAGGCTAAACGGGGAGCTGTTTTTT	CASSQTTSGRLNGELFF
TRBV19	.	.	TRBJ1-2	TGTGCCAGTAGTATAGCCGGGCTTGGCTACACCTTC	CASSIAGLGYTF
TRBV7-2	TRBD2	.	TRBJ2-7	TGTGCCAGCAGCGAAGGACTAGTTCCTAACGAGCAGTACTTC	CASSEGLVPNEQYF
TRBV18	.	.	TRBJ1-3	TGTGCCAGCTCAGGGGCGATGGACACCATATATTTT	CASSGAMDTIYF
TRBV4-1	.	.	TRBJ2-1	TGCGCCAGCAGCCAAGTCGTTAGGGGACCGTCTGGAGAGCAGTTCTTC	CASSQVVRGPSGEQFF
TRBV28	.	.	TRBJ2-7	TGTGCCAGCAGGGGCCTCAGGGCCGAGCAGTACTTC	CASRGLRAEQYF
TRBV19	.	.	TRBJ2-2	TGTGCCAGTAGTATGTTTCTCCAGAAAAATAAGCAACCCGGGGAGCTGTTTTTT	CASSMFLQKNKQPGELFF
TRBV19	.	.	TRBJ2-7	TGTGCCAGTAGTTGGATTACGGGACAACCCGGCTTC	CASSWITGQPGF
TRBV5-1	.	.	TRBJ2-5	TGCGCCAGCAGCCTGGGACTTCTAGCTGGAGAGACCCAGTACTTC	CASSLGLLAGETQYF
TRBV6-1	.	.	TRBJ1-2	TGTGCCAGCAGTGTCCAGTTGGGACGAGGGTTCTCGGGCTACACCTTC	CASSVQLGRGFSGYTF
TRBV28	.	.	TRBJ1-2	TGTGCCAGCAGCGGGGTGGGAAAGGGGGATTCTGGCTACACCTTC	CASSGVGKGDSGYTF
TRBV28	TRBD1	.	TRBJ1-3	TGTGCCAGCAGCGTGGGACAGGGGATCGGAAACACCATATATTTT	CASSVGQGIGNTIYF
TRBV28	TRBD1	.	TRBJ1-5	TGTGCCAGCTGGACAGGCGGTCAGCCCCAGCATTTT	CASWTGGQPQHF
TRBV27	.	.	TRBJ1-5	TGTGCCAGCCGTACGGGGGCCCCAAATCAGCCCCAGCATTTT	CASRTGAPNQPQHF
TRBV2	TRBD2	.	TRBJ2-1	TGTGCCAGCAGTGAGACGGGACTAGCTGGCGATGAGCAGTTCTTC	CASSETGLAGDEQFF
TRBV28	TRBD1	.	TRBJ2-1	TGTGCCAGCGGGACTCCGGGGACAGGGTTCCCTGAGCAGTTCTTC	CASGTPGTGFPEQFF
TRBV6-2/TRBV6-3	.	.	TRBJ2-1	TGTGCCAGCAGCGGAATTTATACCTACAATGAGCAGTTCTTC	CASSGIYTYNEQFF
TRBV7-2	.	.	TRBJ1-6	TGTGCCAGCAGCCATGTCGGACAGAATTCACCCCTCCACTTT	CASSHVGQNSPLHF
TRBV24-1	TRBD2	.	TRBJ2-3	TGTGCCACCAGTGATCCCGGGGGGGTCACAGATACGCAGTATTTT	CATSDPGGVTDTQYF
TRBV30	.	.	TRBJ2-7	TGTGCCTGGAGCCCAGGGGCAGGGAGTGAGCAGTACTTC	CAWSPGAGSEQYF
TRBV27	.	.	TRBJ1-5	TGTGCCAGCAGTATAGCGCTCTATGGGCCCCAGCATTTT	CASSIALYGPQHF
TRBV7-2	.	.	TRBJ2-7	TGTGCCAGCAGCTTAGCCCAACTCTACGAGCAGTACTTC	CASSLAQLYEQYF
TRBV3-1/TRBV3-2	TRBD2	.	TRBJ2-7	TGTGCCAGCAGCCAAAGTTGGGAGAGGGAGGGGAGAAACGAGCAGTACTTC	CASSQSWEREGRNEQYF
TRBV6-4	.	.	TRBJ1-6	TGTGCCAGCAGTGAAAGGGGTTGGGGTAATTCACCCCTCCACTTT	CASSERGWGNSPLHF
TRBV11-2	.	.	TRBJ2-7	TGTGCCAGCAGCTTGTCTAGATGGAACGAGCAGTACTTC	CASSLSRWNEQYF
TRBV10-1	.	.	TRBJ2-7	TGCGCCAGCAGTGAGTCGGGGGGACAGTCGGGGCAGTACTTC	CASSESGGQSGQYF
TRBV5-6	.	.	TRBJ2-7	TGTGCCAGCAGCTCTGTCGGACGGGGCTACGAGCAGTACTTC	CASSSVGRGYEQYF
TRBV28	.	.	TRBJ1-2	.	CASSSSTVSYSLYGYTF
TRBV24-1	.	.	TRBJ1-5	TGTGCCACCAGCCCCCCGCGAGGGCCTTCTTTACAGCCCCAGCATTTT	CATSPPRGPSLQPQHF
TRBV9	TRBD1	.	TRBJ2-7	TGTGCCAGCAGCCCACGGACAGGGGGACACGAGCAGTACTTC	CASSPRTGGHEQYF
TRBV7-2	.	few	TRBJ1-4	TGTGCCAGCAGCTTGGCCGGACGGGACGAAAAACTGTTTTTT	CASSLAGRDEKLFF
TRBV6-6	.	once	TRBJ1-5	TGTGCCAGCACCTACAGGGCCCAGCCCCAGCATTTT	CASTYRAQPQHF
TRBV11-2	TRBD1	.	TRBJ2-7	TGTGCCAGCAGCCTCAGGGGGACAGCTAATTCCTACGAGCAGTACTTC	CASSLRGTANSYEQYF
TRBV5-6	.	.	TRBJ1-1	TGTGCCAGCAGCTTGGGTAGGACACCGAACACTGAAGCTTTCTTT	CASSLGRTPNTEAFF
TRBV19	.	.	TRBJ2-6	TGTGCCAGTAGTATAGGGGGGCCTGGGGCCAACGTCCTGACTTTC	CASSIGGPGANVLTF
TRBV5-6	.	.	TRBJ1-5	TGTGCCAGCAGCTTGGCGATAACGGGCAATCAGCCCCAGCATTTT	CASSLAITGNQPQHF
TRBV5-6	TRBD1	.	TRBJ1-2	TGTGCCAGCAGCCCCGGACAGGGGGCAAACTATGGCTACACCTTC	CASSPGQGANYGYTF
TRBV28	TRBD1	.	TRBJ1-2	TGTGCCAGCAGCTCGAGGGGACAGGGGGCCCATGGCTACACCTTC	CASSSRGQGAHGYTF
TRBV6-2/TRBV6-3	.	.	TRBJ2-7	TGTGCCAGCAGTTACCTCGGACAATCCTACGAGCAGTACTTC	CASSYLGQSYEQYF
TRBV27	.	few	TRBJ2-7	TGTGCCAGCAGTCCCTCCCGGGGCCCCTACGAGCAGTACTTC	CASSPSRGPYEQYF
TRBV29-1	.	.	TRBJ1-2	TGCAGCGTTGGTAGGGGAGGGGGCTATGGCTACACCTTC	CSVGRGGGYGYTF